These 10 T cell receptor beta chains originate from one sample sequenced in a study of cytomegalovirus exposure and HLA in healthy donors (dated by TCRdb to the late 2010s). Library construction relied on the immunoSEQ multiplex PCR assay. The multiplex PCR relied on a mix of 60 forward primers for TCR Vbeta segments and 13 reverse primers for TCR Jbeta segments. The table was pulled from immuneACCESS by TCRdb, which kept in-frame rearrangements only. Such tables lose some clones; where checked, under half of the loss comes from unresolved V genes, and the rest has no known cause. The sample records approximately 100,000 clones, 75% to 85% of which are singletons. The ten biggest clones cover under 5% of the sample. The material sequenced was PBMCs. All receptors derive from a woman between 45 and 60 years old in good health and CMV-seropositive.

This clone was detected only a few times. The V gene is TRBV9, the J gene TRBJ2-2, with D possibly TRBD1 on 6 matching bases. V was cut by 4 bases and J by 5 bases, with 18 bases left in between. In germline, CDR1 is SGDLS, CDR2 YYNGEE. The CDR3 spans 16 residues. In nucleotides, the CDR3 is TGTGCCAGCAGCCCCGGGGTTGGGGGCTTAACCGGGGAGCTGTTTTTT. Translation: CASSPGVGGLTGELFF. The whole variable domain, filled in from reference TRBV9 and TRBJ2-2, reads DSGVTQTPKHLITATGQRVTLRCSPRSGDLSVYWYQQSLDQGLQFLIQYYNGEERAKGNILERFSAQQFPDLHSELNLSSLELGDSALYFCASSPGVGGLTGELFFGEGSRLTVL.

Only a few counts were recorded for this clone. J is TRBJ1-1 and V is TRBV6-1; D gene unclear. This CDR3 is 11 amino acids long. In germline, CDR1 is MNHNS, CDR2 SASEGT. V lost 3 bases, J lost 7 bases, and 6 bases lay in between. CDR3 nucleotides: TGTGCCAGCAGTGACAGTGGTGAAGCTTTCTTT. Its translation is CASSDSGEAFF.

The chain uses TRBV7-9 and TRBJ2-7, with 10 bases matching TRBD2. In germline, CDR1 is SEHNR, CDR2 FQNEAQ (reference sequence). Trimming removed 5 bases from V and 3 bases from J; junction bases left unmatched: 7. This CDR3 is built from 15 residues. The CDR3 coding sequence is TGTGCCAGCAGCCTAACTAGCGGGGAAGGCTACGAGCAGTACTTC. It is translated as CASSLTSGEGYEQYF. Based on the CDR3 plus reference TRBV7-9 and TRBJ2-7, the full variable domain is DTGVSQNPRHKITKRGQNVTFRCDPISEHNRLYWYRQTLGQGPEFLTYFQNEAQLEKSRLLSDRFSAERPKGSFSTLEIQRTEQGDSAMYLCASSLTSGEGYEQYFGPGTRLTVT.

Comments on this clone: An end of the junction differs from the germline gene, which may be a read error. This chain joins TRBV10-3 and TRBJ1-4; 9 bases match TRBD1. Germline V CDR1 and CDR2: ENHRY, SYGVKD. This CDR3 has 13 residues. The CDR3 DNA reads TGTGCCATCAGTGAGGGACAGGGGCCCCCCGTAGTTTTT. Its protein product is CAISEGQGPPVVF.

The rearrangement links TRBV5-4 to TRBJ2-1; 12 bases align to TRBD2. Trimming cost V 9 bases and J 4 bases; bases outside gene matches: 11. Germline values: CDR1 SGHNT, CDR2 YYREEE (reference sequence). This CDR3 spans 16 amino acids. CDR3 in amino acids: CATSGGAYPSYNEQFF. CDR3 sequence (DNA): TGTGCCACTAGCGGGGGGGCGTACCCCAGTTACAATGAGCAGTTCTTC.

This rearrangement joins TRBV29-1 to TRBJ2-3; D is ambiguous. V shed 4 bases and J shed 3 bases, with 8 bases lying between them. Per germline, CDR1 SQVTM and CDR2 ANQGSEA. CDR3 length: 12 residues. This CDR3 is CSVVAVTDTQYF. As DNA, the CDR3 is TGCAGCGTTGTGGCGGTGACAGATACGCAGTATTTT.

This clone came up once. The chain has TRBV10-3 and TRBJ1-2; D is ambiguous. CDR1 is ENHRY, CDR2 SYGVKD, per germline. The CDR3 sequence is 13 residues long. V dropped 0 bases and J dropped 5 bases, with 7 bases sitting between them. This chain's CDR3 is CAISESGGYGYTF. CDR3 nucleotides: TGTGCCATCAGTGAGTCGGGAGGTTATGGCTACACCTTC.

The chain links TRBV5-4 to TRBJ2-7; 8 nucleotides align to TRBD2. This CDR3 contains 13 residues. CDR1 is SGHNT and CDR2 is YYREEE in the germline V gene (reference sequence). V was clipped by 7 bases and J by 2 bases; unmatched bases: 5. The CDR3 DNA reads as TGTGCCAGCTCCCGGGGACTAGCCTACGAGCAGTACTTC. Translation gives CASSRGLAYEQYF.

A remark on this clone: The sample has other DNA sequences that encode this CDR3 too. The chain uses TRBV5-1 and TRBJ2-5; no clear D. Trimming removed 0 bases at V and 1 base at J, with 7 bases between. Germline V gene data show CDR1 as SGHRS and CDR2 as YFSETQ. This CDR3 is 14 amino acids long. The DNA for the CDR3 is TGCGCCAGCAGCTTGGGGGCAGCCCAAGAGACCCAGTACTTC. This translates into CASSLGAAQETQYF.

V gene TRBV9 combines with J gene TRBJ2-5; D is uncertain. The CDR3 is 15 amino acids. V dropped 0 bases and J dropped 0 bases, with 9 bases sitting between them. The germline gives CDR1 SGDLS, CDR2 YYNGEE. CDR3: CASSVGGSHQETQYF. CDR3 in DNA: TGTGCCAGCAGCGTAGGCGGCAGCCACCAAGAGACCCAGTACTTC.